This T cell receptor beta chain was profiled in a study of T cell responses to AZD1222 COVID-19 vaccine. Study-level findings and limits: The sample set comprised mostly white British donors with more females, and clonal diversity was possibly underestimated.

With regard to this clone: The antigen remains unidentified.

TCRdb's copy holds only in-frame clones and misses some; the assay was immunoSEQ multiplex PCR. The sample has approximately 180,000 clones; approximately 90% are singletons. Trimming pared 6 bases from V and 5 bases from J, leaving 11 bases between. The CDR3 sequence is 13 residues long. Per the germline V gene, CDR1 is MRHNA and CDR2 is SNTAGT. This chain links TRBV6-4 with TRBJ1-5; no reliable D call. Sequences were derived from peripheral blood, sampled on day 0 of AZD1222 vaccination. The clonotype originates from an adult in good health. The CDR3 DNA sequence: TGTGCCAGCAGCCAGGACGGAGATCAGCCCCAGCATTTT. Translated, it gives CASSQDGDQPQHF.